This TCR beta chain appears in the sequencing data of a study of PD-L1 blockade in urothelial cancer. Overall study context: Atezolizumab 1,200 mg was given intravenously every 3 weeks, starting 2014. Prior chemotherapy regimens per patient numbered 0 to 3.

The study enrolled patients with locally advanced or metastatic urothelial carcinoma. Peripheral blood mononuclear cells were collected from every patient before and during treatment, yielding between 1 and 8 samples per patient. Repertoires were generated with immunoSEQ multiplex PCR, while TCRdb's copy carries only in-frame clones and drops some. This table holds about 52,000 clones, roughly 80% found once. CDR3 size: 13 residues. V trimming: 5 bases; J trimming: 7 bases; junction bases outside the gene matches: 5. Looked up from germline, CDR1 is SGHTA and CDR2 is FQGNSA. This specimen was PBMCs, taken around atezolizumab (anti-PD-L1) treatment. The rearrangement uses TRBV7-2 and TRBJ2-1; 7 bases are shared with TRBD2. The receptor's source is a man between 70 and 80 years old with urothelial cancer. The CDR3, as DNA: TGTGCCAGCAGCGCGACTAGCAGAAATGAGCAGTTCTTC. Translated, it gives CASSATSRNEQFF.